These 11 T cell receptor beta chains originate from one sample sequenced in a study of shared clonotypes between healthy human individuals. Clones were read by immunoSEQ multiplex PCR, and TCRdb kept only the in-frame ones, dropping some. The sample has around 320,000 clones; about nine tenths are singletons. The sample taken for sequencing was memory CD8+ T cells sorted from blood. Subset described: CD45RO+ cells pooled with CCR7-negative TemRA cells. All receptors derive from a man younger than 35 in good health.

V gene TRBV30 combines with J gene TRBJ1-6; D remains ambiguous. CDR3 size: 16 residues. CDR1 and CDR2 from the germline V gene are GTSNPN and SVGIG (reference sequence). V lost 0 bases and J 0 bases, leaving 9 bases between the germline ends. CDR3 bases: TGTGCCTGGAGTGTAGACACGAGCTCCTATAATTCACCCCTCCACTTT. Amino acid sequence: CAWSVDTSSYNSPLHF.

This chain connects TRBV6-5 to TRBJ2-3; the match to TRBD1 covers 9 bases. Germline CDR1 is MNHEY and CDR2 is SVGAGI. Unmatched junction bases numbered 4, after V lost 6 bases and J lost 3 bases. The CDR3 totals 14 residues. The CDR3 sequence: CASSGQGSTDTQYF. The CDR3 DNA reads TGTGCCAGCAGCGGACAGGGGTCGACAGATACGCAGTATTTT.

This sequence joins TRBV7-9 and TRBJ1-6; D remains unclear. Germline lookup yields CDR1 SEHNR and CDR2 FQNEAQ (reference sequence). Trimming took off 1 base at V and 5 bases at J, with 6 bases between the two ends. CDR3 length equals 14 residues. Here the CDR3 reads CASSLVYDNSPLHF. The CDR3 DNA reads TGTGCCAGCAGCTTAGTTTACGATAATTCACCCCTCCACTTT.

The chain carries TRBV29-1 and TRBJ1-2, with D possibly being TRBD1 (5 bases). The germline V and J ends were trimmed by 8 bases and 0 bases, with 13 bases remaining between them. In germline, CDR1 is SQVTM, CDR2 ANQGSEA. CDR3 length: 13 amino acids. In DNA, the CDR3 is TGCAGCATAACGACAGAGCCTAACTATGGCTACACCTTC. The encoded protein is CSITTEPNYGYTF.

The CDR3 DNA reads TGTGCCAGCAGCTCCCTAGCGGGGGCCTACAATGAGCAGTTCTTC. Translating it yields CASSSLAGAYNEQFF. The V gene is TRBV5-6, the J gene TRBJ2-1, with TRBD2 identical over 10 bases. CDR1 SGHDT and CDR2 YYEEEE come from the germline V gene. The CDR3 loop spans 15 amino acids. The V segment lost 3 bases and the J segment 2 bases; nucleotides outside the gene matches: 2.

This sequence joins TRBV5-1 and TRBJ2-7; D not certain. This CDR3 contains 15 residues. CDR1 is SGHRS and CDR2 is YFSETQ in the germline V gene. V lost 4 bases and J lost 4, with 18 bases in between. The CDR3 spells CASSLSHPAGYEQYF. CDR3 nucleotides: TGCGCCAGCAGCCTCTCCCACCCTGCCGGGTACGAGCAGTACTTC.

This clone was recorded a few times. CDR3 amino acids: CASSLGNSGANQPQHF. The DNA for the CDR3 is TGTGCCAGCAGCTTAGGTAACTCAGGGGCTAATCAGCCCCAGCATTTT. The chain has TRBV7-8 and TRBJ1-5, with D possibly being TRBD1 (6 bases). V gave up 1 base and J gave up 4 bases, with 14 bases separating them. CDR1 and CDR2 from the germline V gene are SGHVS and FQNEAQ. The CDR3 covers 16 residues.

Here the CDR3 reads CASSQDLANGNEQYF. The CDR3 DNA follows: TGCGCCAGCAGCCAAGATCTAGCGAATGGGAACGAGCAGTACTTC. The chain combines TRBV4-3 with TRBJ2-7, with D maybe TRBD2 (6 bases). Per the germline V gene, CDR1 is LGHNA and CDR2 is YSLEER. V shed 0 bases and J shed 5 bases, with 14 bases lying between them. This CDR3 has 15 residues.

V usage is TRBV27 and J usage is TRBJ1-2; TRBD1 agrees at 9 bases. Germline CDR1 is MNHEY and CDR2 is SMNVEV (reference sequence). With V trimmed by 5 bases and J by 4 bases, 2 bases remained unmatched. The CDR3 sequence is 13 residues long. The CDR3 spells CASSQDRGYGYTF. In DNA form, the CDR3 reads TGTGCCAGCAGTCAGGACAGGGGCTATGGCTACACCTTC.

The V gene is TRBV7-8, the J gene TRBJ2-5, with TRBD1 matching 7 bases. CDR1 SGHVS and CDR2 FQNEAQ come from the germline V gene. The length of the CDR3 is 17 residues. Losses at the gene ends were 1 base for V and 4 bases for J; bases not matched to a gene: 12. CDR3 DNA sequence: TGTGCCAGCAGCTTAGTGCAGGCAGGGGGTGGAGGAGAGACCCAGTACTTC. This translates into CASSLVQAGGGGETQYF.

CDR3 nucleotides: TGTGCCAGCAGCCTCGACAATTCACCCCTCCACTTT. Amino acids: CASSLDNSPLHF. V gene TRBV11-2 combines with J gene TRBJ1-6; D gene ambiguous. Looked up from germline, CDR1 is SGHAT and CDR2 is FQNNGV. This CDR3 has 12 residues. V lost 5 bases and J lost 7, with 6 bases in between.